This T cell receptor beta chain was sequenced during a study of regulatory T cells in long-lasting Graves disease. The authors built TCR beta libraries using iRepertoire HTBI primers and Arm-PCR of CDR3 regions. TCRdb recomputed calls from the multiplex PCR reads with MiXCR, one row per CDR3 protein. The repertoire holds roughly 320,000 distinct CDR3 sequences, with roughly a sixth as singletons. The CDR3 runs 15 residues. Trimming left V 5 bases short and J 1 base short, with 14 bases between. Concerning this clonotype itself: A read error may explain this, as a much larger clone is one base away.

As to time point: newly diagnosed GD, antithyroid drugs for less than 3 months. PBMC RNA served as the TCR library source. These data also featured in a second study, about T cells in Graves' hyperthyroidism and ophthalmopathy.

This chain links TRBV12-3 or TRBV12-4 with TRBJ2-5; D tentatively fits TRBD1 or TRBD2 (5 bases each). The TCR originated in a man in his forties with Graves disease. This sample comprised peripheral blood mononuclear cells (PBMCs), obtained at new diagnosis, from a patient treated with antithyroid drugs. CDR3 region: CASSATPGGQETQYF. Here the CDR3 DNA reads TGTGCCAGCAGTGCGACCCCTGGGGGCCAAGAGACCCAGTACTTC.